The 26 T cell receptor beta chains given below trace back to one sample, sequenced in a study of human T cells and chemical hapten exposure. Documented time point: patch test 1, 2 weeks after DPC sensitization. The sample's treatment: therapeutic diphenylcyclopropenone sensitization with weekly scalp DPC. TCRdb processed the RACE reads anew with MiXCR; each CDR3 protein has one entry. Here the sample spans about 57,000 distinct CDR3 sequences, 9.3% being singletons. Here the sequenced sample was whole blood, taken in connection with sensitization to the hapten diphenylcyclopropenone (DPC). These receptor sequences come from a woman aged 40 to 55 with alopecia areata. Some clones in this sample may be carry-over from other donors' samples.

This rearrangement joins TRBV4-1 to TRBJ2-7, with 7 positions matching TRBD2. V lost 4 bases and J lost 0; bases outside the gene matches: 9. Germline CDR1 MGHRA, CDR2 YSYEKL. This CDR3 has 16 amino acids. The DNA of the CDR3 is TGCGCCAGCAGCCTTACATGGGGGGGGAGCTCCTACGAGCAGTACTTC. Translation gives CASSLTWGGSSYEQYF.

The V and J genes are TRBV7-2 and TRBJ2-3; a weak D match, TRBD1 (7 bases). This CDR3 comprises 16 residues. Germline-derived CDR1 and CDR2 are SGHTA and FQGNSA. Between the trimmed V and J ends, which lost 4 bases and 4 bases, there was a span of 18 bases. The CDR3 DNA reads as TGTGCCAGCAGCTCCCTGACAGGGTCGGGGGCAGATACGCAGTATTTT. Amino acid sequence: CASSSLTGSGADTQYF.

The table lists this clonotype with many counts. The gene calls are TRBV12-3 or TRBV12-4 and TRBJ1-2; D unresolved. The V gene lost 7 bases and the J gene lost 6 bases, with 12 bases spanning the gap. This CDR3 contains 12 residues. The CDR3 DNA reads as TGTGCCAGCATAGGGCCCGGCAATGGCTACACCTTC. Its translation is CASIGPGNGYTF.

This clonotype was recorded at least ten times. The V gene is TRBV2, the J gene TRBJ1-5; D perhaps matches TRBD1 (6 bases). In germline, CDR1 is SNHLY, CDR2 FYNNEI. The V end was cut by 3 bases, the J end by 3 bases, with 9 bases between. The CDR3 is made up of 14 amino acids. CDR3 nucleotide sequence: TGTGCCAGCAGTGAGACAGGATTCAATCAGCCCCAGCATTTT. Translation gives CASSETGFNQPQHF.

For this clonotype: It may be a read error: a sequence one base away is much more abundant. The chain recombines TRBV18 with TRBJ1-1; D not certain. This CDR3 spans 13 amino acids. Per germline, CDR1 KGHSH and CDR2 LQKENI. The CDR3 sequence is CASSPDENSEAFF. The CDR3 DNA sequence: TGTGCCAGCTCACCAGATGAGAACTCTGAAGCTTTCTTT.

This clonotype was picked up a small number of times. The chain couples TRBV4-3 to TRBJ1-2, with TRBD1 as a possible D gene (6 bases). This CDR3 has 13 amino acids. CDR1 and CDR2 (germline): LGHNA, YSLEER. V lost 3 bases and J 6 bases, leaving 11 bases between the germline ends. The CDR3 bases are TGCGCCAGCAGCCACACAGGGCAGGATGGCTACACCTTC. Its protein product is CASSHTGQDGYTF.

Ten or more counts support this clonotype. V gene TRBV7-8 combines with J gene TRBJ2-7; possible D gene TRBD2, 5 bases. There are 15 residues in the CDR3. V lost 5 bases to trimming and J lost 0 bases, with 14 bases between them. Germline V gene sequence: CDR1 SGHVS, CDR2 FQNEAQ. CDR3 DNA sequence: TGTGCCAGCAGCACATCAGCGGTCAGCTCCTACGAGCAGTACTTC. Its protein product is CASSTSAVSSYEQYF.

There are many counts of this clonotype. CDR3 sequence (DNA): TGTGCCAGCAGTTACTCGATCCAGGGTTCCGAGCAGTACTTC. It is translated as CASSYSIQGSEQYF. The rearrangement uses TRBV6-5 and TRBJ2-7; tentative D call: TRBD1 (5 bases). V lost 0 bases and J 6 bases, leaving 12 bases between the germline ends. In germline, CDR1 is MNHEY, CDR2 SVGAGI. This CDR3 comprises 14 residues.

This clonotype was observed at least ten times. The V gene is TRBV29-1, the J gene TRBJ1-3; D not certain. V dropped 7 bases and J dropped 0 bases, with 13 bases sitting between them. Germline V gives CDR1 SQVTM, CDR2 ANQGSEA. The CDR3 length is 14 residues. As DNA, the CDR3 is TGCAGCGCCGAGCCCAGAACCTCTGGAAACACCATATATTTT. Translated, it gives CSAEPRTSGNTIYF.

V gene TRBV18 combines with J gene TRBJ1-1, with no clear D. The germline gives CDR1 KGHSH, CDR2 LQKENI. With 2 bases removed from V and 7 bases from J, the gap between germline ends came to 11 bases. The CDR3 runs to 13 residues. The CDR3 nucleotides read TGTGCCAGCTCACCAGTGAGTCTCTTTGAAGCTTTCTTT. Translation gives CASSPVSLFEAFF. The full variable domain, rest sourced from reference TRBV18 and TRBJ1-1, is NAGVMQNPRHLVRRRGQEARLRCSPMKGHSHVYWYRQLPEEGLKFMVYLQKENIIDESGMPKERFSAEFPKEGPSILRIQQVVRGDSAAYFCASSPVSLFEAFFGQGTRLTVV.

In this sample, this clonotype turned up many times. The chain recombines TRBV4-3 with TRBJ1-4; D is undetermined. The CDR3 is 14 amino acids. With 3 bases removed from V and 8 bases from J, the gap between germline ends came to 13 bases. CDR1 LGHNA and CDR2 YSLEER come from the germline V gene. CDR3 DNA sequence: TGCGCCAGCAGCCACAATAGTGTTATGGAAAAACTGTTTTTT. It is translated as CASSHNSVMEKLFF.

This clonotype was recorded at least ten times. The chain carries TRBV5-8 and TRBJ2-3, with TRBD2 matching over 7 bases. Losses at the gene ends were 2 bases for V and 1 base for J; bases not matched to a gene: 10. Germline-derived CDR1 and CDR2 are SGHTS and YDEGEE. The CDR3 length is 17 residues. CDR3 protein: CASSLGGGLAGTDTQYF. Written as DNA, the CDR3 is TGTGCCAGCAGCTTAGGAGGAGGGCTAGCGGGCACAGATACGCAGTATTTT.

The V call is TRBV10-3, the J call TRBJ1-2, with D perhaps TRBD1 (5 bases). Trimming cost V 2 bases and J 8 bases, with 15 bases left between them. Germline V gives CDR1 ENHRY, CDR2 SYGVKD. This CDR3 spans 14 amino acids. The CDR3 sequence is CAISETGEVGGYTF. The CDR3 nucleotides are TGTGCCATCAGTGAGACGGGGGAGGTCGGCGGCTACACCTTC.

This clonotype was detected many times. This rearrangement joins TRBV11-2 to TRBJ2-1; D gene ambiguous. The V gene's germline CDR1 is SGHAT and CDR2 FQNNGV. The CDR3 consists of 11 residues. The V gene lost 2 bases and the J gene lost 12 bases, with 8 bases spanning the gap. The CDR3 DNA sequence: TGTGCCAGCAGCTTAAATGTTTTGCAGTTCTTC. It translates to CASSLNVLQFF.

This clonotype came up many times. As DNA, the CDR3 is TGTGCCAGCAGGGCGGGACTAGCTGTACCCAAAAGCTCCTACAATGAGCAGTTCTTC. Its protein is CASRAGLAVPKSSYNEQFF. This sequence joins TRBV12-3 or TRBV12-4 and TRBJ2-1, with 9 bases that match TRBD2. The CDR3 loop spans 19 amino acids. Unmatched junction bases numbered 15, after V lost 6 bases and J lost 0 bases.

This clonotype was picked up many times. CDR3 residues: CASRAVTEAFF. CDR3 bases: TGTGCCAGCAGGGCGGTCACTGAAGCTTTCTTT. The chain combines TRBV28 with TRBJ1-1; D remains unclear. Germline loops: CDR1 MDHEN, CDR2 SYDVKM. V lost 6 bases and J lost 4, with 6 bases in between. The CDR3 loop spans 11 amino acids.

CDR3 in DNA: TGTGCCAGCAGTTTGAGGCAGGGGTACACCGGGGAGCTGTTTTTT. The encoded protein is CASSLRQGYTGELFF. The V and J genes are TRBV12-3 or TRBV12-4 and TRBJ2-2, with D maybe TRBD1 (6 bases). The CDR3 totals 15 residues. Trimming cost V 3 bases and J 3 bases, with 11 bases left between them.

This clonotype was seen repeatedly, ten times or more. The CDR3 DNA reads as TGTGCCAGCAGCTGGGGGATAGGGCCTCGAGAGAACTACGAGCAGTACTTC. Its protein is CASSWGIGPRENYEQYF. J is TRBJ2-7 and V is TRBV11-2; D assignment may be TRBD1 or TRBD2 (5 bases each). This CDR3 contains 17 residues. Germline CDR1 and CDR2: SGHAT and FQNNGV. Trimming cost V 4 bases and J 3 bases, with 22 bases left between them.

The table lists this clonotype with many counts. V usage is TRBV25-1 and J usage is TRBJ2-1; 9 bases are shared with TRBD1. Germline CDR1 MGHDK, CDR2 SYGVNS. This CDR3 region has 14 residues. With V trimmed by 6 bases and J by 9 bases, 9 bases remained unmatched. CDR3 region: CASSVPGQGGEQFF. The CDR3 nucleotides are TGTGCCAGCAGCGTACCGGGACAGGGAGGTGAGCAGTTCTTC.

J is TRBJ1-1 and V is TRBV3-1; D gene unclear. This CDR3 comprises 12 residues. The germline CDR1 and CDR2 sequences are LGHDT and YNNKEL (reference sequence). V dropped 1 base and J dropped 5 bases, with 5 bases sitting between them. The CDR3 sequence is CASSQVRTEAFF. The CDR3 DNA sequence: TGTGCCAGCAGCCAAGTCAGGACTGAAGCTTTCTTT.

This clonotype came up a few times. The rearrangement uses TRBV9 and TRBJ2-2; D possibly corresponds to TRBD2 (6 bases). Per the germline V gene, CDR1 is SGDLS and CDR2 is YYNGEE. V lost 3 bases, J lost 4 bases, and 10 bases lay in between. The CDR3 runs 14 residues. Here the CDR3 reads CASSASSVTGELFF. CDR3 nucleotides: TGTGCCAGCAGCGCCTCTAGCGTCACCGGGGAGCTGTTTTTT.

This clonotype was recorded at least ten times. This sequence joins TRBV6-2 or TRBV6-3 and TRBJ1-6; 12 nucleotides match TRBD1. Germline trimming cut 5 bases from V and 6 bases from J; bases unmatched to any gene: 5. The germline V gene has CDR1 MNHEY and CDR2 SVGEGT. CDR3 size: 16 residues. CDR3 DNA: TGTGCCAGCAGTACCCGGGACAGGGGGCCTAATTCACCCCTCCACTTT. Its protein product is CASSTRDRGPNSPLHF.

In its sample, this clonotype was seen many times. The CDR3 region is CASSFGDLGVQETQYF. The DNA of the CDR3 is TGTGCCAGCAGCTTTGGCGATCTCGGTGTCCAAGAGACCCAGTACTTC. This chain links TRBV11-1 with TRBJ2-5; D is uncertain. Trimming stripped 3 bases from V and 1 base from J, with 15 bases between. Germline loops: CDR1 SGHAT, CDR2 FQDESV (reference sequence). This CDR3 has 16 residues.

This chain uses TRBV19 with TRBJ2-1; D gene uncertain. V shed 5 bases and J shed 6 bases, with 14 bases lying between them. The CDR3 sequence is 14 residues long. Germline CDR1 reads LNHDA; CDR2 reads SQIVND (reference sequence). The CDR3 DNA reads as TGTGCCAGTAGTCCAACGTCCCTGTTCAATGAGCAGTTCTTC. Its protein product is CASSPTSLFNEQFF. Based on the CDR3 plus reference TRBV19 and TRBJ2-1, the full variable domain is DGGITQSPKYLFRKEGQNVTLSCEQNLNHDAMYWYRQDPGQGLRLIYYSQIVNDFQKGDIAEGYSVSREKKESFPLTVTSAQKNPTAFYLCASSPTSLFNEQFFGPGTRLTVL.

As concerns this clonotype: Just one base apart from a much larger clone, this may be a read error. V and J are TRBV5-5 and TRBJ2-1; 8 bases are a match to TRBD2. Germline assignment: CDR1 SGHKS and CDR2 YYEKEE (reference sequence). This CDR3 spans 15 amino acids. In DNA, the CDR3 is TGTGCCAGCAGCCCGACTAGCGCTTCCTCCAATGAGCAGTTCTTC. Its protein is CASSPTSASSNEQFF.

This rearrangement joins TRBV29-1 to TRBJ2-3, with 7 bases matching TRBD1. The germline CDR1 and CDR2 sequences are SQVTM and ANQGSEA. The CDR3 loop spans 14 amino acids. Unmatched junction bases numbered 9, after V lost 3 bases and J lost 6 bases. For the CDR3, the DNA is TGCAGCGTTGAGGCGGACAGGAGAGGGGATACGCAGTATTTT. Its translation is CSVEADRRGDTQYF.